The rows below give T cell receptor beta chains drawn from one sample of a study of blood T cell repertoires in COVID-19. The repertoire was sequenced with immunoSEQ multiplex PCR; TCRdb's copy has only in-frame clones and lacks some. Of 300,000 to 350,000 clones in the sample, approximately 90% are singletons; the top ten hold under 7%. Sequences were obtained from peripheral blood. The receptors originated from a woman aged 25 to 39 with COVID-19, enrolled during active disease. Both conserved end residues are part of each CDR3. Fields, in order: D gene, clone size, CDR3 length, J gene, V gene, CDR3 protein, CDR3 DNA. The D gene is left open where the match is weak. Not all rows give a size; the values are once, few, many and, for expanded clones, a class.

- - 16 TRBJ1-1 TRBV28 CASSHYSPPLNTEAFF TGTGCCAGCAGCCATTATAGTCCCCCCCTGAACACTGAAGCTTTCTTT
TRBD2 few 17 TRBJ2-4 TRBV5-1 CASSVAGSLLAKNIQYF TGCGCCAGCAGCGTAGCGGGATCTTTACTAGCCAAAAACATTCAGTACTTC
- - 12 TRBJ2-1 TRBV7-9 CASSLSGDEQFF TGTGCCAGCAGCCTCTCGGGGGATGAGCAGTTCTTC
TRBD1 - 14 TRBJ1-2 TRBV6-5 CASRRQGVVYGYTF TGTGCCAGCCGTCGACAGGGGGTGGTCTATGGCTACACCTTC
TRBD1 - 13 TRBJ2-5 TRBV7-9 CASSKTGSETQYF TGTGCCAGCAGTAAGACAGGGAGCGAGACCCAGTACTTC
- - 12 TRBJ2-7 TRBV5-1 CASSLGSGEQYF TGCGCCAGCAGCTTGGGGTCGGGCGAGCAGTACTTC
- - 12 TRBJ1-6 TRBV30 CAWSVTGSPLHF TGTGCCTGGAGTGTAACGGGTTCACCCCTCCACTTT
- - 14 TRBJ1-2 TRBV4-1 CASSRLSRDYGYTF TGCGCCAGCAGCCGTCTCTCCCGGGACTATGGCTACACCTTC
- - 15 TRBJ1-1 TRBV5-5 CASSLTSAKNTEAFF TGTGCCAGCAGCTTGACGTCTGCGAAGAACACTGAAGCTTTCTTT
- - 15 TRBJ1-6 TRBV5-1 CASRPQGNPYSPLHF TGCGCCAGCAGACCTCAGGGGAACCCCTATTCACCCCTCCACTTT
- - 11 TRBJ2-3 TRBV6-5 CASSRTDTQYF TGTGCCAGCAGCAGAACAGATACGCAGTATTTT
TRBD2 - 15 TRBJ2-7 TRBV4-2 CASSLIAGGPNEQYF TGTGCCAGCAGCCTTATAGCGGGAGGGCCCAACGAGCAGTACTTC
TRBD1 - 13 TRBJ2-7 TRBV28 CASSQDRGHEQYF TGTGCCAGCAGTCAAGACAGGGGGCACGAGCAGTACTTC
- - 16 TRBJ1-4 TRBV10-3 CAISESRGRNGEKLFF TGTGCCATCAGTGAGTCGCGGGGACGGAATGGTGAAAAACTGTTTTTT